Listed below are T cell receptor beta chains from one sample, sequenced in a study of cytomegalovirus exposure and HLA in healthy donors. The assay was immunoSEQ multiplex PCR, and TCRdb's table has in-frame clones only and misses some. The table lists under 150,000 clones, roughly 77% of them singletons. The specimen sequenced was PBMCs. The receptor source for this set is a female donor in good health and CMV-seronegative. Both conserved end residues are part of each CDR3. D genes are given only for firm matches. Clone size is not always given. Where it is, it says once, few, many or a class for expanded clones.

CDR3,DNA,D,J,V,size
CASGTYRDRDTEAFF,TGTGCTAGTGGTACTTACAGGGACCGGGACACTGAAGCTTTCTTT,NA,TRBJ1-1,TRBV12-5,once
CASSLGRVAGLSYEQYF,TGTGCCAGCAGCTTAGGCCGGGTGGCGGGCCTATCCTACGAGCAGTACTTC,NA,TRBJ2-7,TRBV7-2,NA
CASSLGTGVDTQYF,TGTGCCAGCAGCTTAGGGACAGGGGTAGATACGCAGTATTTT,TRBD1,TRBJ2-3,TRBV7-9,NA
CASSPPGGVRAGELFF,TGTGCCAGCAGCCCCCCGGGGGGGGTCAGAGCCGGGGAGCTGTTTTTT,TRBD2,TRBJ2-2,TRBV7-2,NA
CASSGRGTHNEQFF,TGTGCCAGCTCTGGCCGCGGGACCCACAATGAGCAGTTCTTC,NA,TRBJ2-1,TRBV6-5,NA
CASSPGVSYEQYF,TGTGCCAGCAGCCCAGGGGTCTCCTACGAGCAGTACTTC,NA,TRBJ2-7,TRBV9,NA
CASGPGATNEKLFF,TGTGCCAGCGGCCCCGGGGCAACTAATGAAAAACTGTTTTTT,NA,TRBJ1-4,TRBV9,once
CAWSADRYNQPQHF,TGTGCCTGGAGTGCTGACAGATACAATCAGCCCCAGCATTTT,NA,TRBJ1-5,TRBV30,once
CASSREGRWTEAFF,TGTGCCAGCAGTCGGGAAGGGAGGTGGACTGAAGCTTTCTTT,NA,TRBJ1-1,TRBV6-6,once
CASRLGTGYEQYF,TGCGCCAGCAGACTCGGGACAGGCTACGAGCAGTACTTC,TRBD1,TRBJ2-7,TRBV5-1,NA
CASSVVVEAGGPRSTDTQYF,TGTGCCAGCAGCGTAGTCGTTGAAGCGGGAGGGCCGCGTAGCACAGATACGCAGTATTTT,TRBD2,TRBJ2-3,TRBV9,NA
CASSLEVEFAETF,TGTGCCAGCAGCTTGGAGGTGGAATTTGCGGAAACCTTC,NA,TRBJ1-2,TRBV5-6,NA
CASSKRTGGTNTGELFF,TGTGCCAGCAGCAAGCGGACAGGGGGCACGAACACCGGGGAGCTGTTTTTT,TRBD1,TRBJ2-2,TRBV11-3,NA
CASSQDAEPGNTIYF,TGCGCCAGCAGCCAAGATGCGGAACCTGGAAACACCATATATTTT,NA,TRBJ1-3,TRBV4-3,NA
CASSPDRGYEQYF,TGTGCCAGCAGCCCGGACAGGGGCTACGAGCAGTACTTC,TRBD1,TRBJ2-7,TRBV11-3,NA
CASSGAPSGQETQYF,TGTGCCAGCAGTGGCGCCCCTAGCGGCCAAGAGACCCAGTACTTC,TRBD2,TRBJ2-5,TRBV5-6,NA
CASSARSLSYEQYF,TGTGCCAGCAGCGCCCGGTCACTCTCCTACGAGCAGTACTTC,NA,TRBJ2-7,TRBV5-4,NA
CASSLRAGNDQPQHF,TGTGCCAGCAGCTTGCGGGCAGGGAATGATCAGCCCCAGCATTTT,NA,TRBJ1-5,TRBV5-5,once
CASSSTSANEQFF,TGTGCCAGCAGCTCGACTAGCGCCAATGAGCAGTTCTTC,TRBD2,TRBJ2-1,TRBV7-9,NA
CASRGDRLMDQPQHF,TGTGCCAGCCGAGGGGACAGATTAATGGATCAGCCCCAGCATTTT,TRBD1,TRBJ1-5,TRBV10-3,NA
CASSVSRESPLHF,TGTGCCAGCAGCGTGTCACGGGAGTCACCCCTCCACTTT,NA,TRBJ1-6,TRBV7-8,once
CASSVEGAQETQYF,TGTGCCAGCAGCGTAGAGGGAGCTCAAGAGACCCAGTACTTC,NA,TRBJ2-5,TRBV9,few
CASSKSGGNTEAFF,TGTGCCAGCAGTAAATCGGGGGGGAACACTGAAGCTTTCTTT,NA,TRBJ1-1,TRBV7-3,NA
CASIEEGRGNYGYTF,TGTGCCAGCATCGAAGAAGGGCGGGGTAACTATGGCTACACCTTC,NA,TRBJ1-2,TRBV28,many
CASLLQLSSYEQYF,TGTGCCAGCCTTTTACAGTTGAGCTCCTACGAGCAGTACTTC,NA,TRBJ2-7,TRBV2,NA
CASRSPGRGVGDTQYF,TGTGCCAGCAGATCTCCCGGGCGGGGGGTCGGGGATACGCAGTATTTT,TRBD2,TRBJ2-3,TRBV28,NA
CASSYRLAASLTDDNEQFF,TGTGCCAGCAGCTACCGACTAGCGGCCAGTCTGACCGACGACAATGAGCAGTTCTTC,TRBD2,TRBJ2-1,TRBV7-8,NA
CASSLTGGNQPQHF,TGTGCCAGCAGCTTAACAGGGGGGAATCAGCCCCAGCATTTT,TRBD1,TRBJ1-5,TRBV27,few
CASSRTVYNEQFF,TGTGCCAGTAGTAGGACAGTCTACAATGAGCAGTTCTTC,NA,TRBJ2-1,TRBV19,NA
CASSLTGADSPLHF,TGTGCCAGCAGCTTGACAGGGGCGGATTCACCCCTCCACTTT,TRBD1,TRBJ1-6,TRBV7-2,NA
CASSTIGTGEKLFF,TGTGCCAGCAGCACAATCGGGACAGGAGAAAAACTGTTTTTT,TRBD1,TRBJ1-4,TRBV11-2,once
CASSATASNEQFF,TGTGCCAGCAGCGCGACCGCTAGCAATGAGCAGTTCTTC,NA,TRBJ2-1,TRBV7-9,NA
CASSHGLAGLLTQYF,TGTGCCAGCAGTCACGGACTAGCGGGACTTCTCACCCAGTACTTC,TRBD2,TRBJ2-5,TRBV6-5,NA
CASVSGGYTF,TGTGCCAGCGTCTCAGGCGGCTACACCTTC,NA,TRBJ1-2,TRBV2,NA
CASSFGTVNTEAFF,TGTGCCAGCAGCTTCGGGACAGTGAACACTGAAGCTTTCTTT,TRBD1,TRBJ1-1,TRBV5-5,NA
CASSLRRQGPSEQYF,TGTGCCAGCAGCTTACGGCGACAGGGGCCCTCCGAGCAGTACTTC,TRBD1,TRBJ2-7,TRBV7-9,NA
CASSYGLSHNEQFF,TGTGCCAGCAGCTACGGACTGAGTCACAATGAGCAGTTCTTC,NA,TRBJ2-1,TRBV5-5,NA
CASSAGGYFGYTF,TGTGCCAGCAGTGCAGGGGGTTATTTCGGCTACACCTTC,TRBD1,TRBJ1-2,TRBV2,NA
CASSPPRGTDRNTIYF,TGTGCCAGCAGCCCCCCCCGGGGGACGGATAGAAACACCATATATTTT,NA,TRBJ1-3,TRBV13,once
CASSPGVRQPQHF,TGTGCCAGCAGCCCAGGGGTGAGGCAGCCCCAGCATTTT,NA,TRBJ1-5,TRBV13,NA
CASIMYTEAFF,TGTGCCAGCATCATGTACACTGAAGCTTTCTTT,NA,TRBJ1-1,TRBV2,NA
CASSVNRDTQYF,TGCGCCAGCAGTGTCAACAGAGATACGCAGTATTTT,NA,TRBJ2-3,TRBV10-1,NA
CASSSFGRGQETQYF,TGTGCCAGCAGCTCCTTCGGCAGGGGTCAAGAGACCCAGTACTTC,NA,TRBJ2-5,TRBV5-6,NA
CASSLVATSYEQYF,TGTGCCAGCAGCTTAGTGGCCACCTCCTACGAGCAGTACTTC,NA,TRBJ2-7,TRBV11-2,few
CASGRDSRPYEQYF,TGTGCCAGCGGACGGGACAGTCGACCCTACGAGCAGTACTTC,TRBD1,TRBJ2-7,TRBV6-5,NA
CASSLSQGYEQYF,TGTGCCAGCAGTTTATCGCAGGGTTACGAGCAGTACTTC,NA,TRBJ2-7,TRBV28,NA
CASSPDIHSGNTIYF,TGTGCCAGTAGTCCGGACATCCACTCTGGAAACACCATATATTTT,NA,TRBJ1-3,TRBV19,NA
CAIMTSGSDEQYF,TGTGCCATCATGACTAGCGGGAGCGACGAGCAGTACTTC,TRBD2,TRBJ2-7,TRBV2,NA